The clone carrying this T cell receptor (beta chain) has at least ten counts. Sequenced by immunoSEQ multiplex PCR; TCRdb stores in-frame clones only, minus some. This sample yields fewer than 650,000 clones, of which less than 80% are seen a single time; 10% to 15% belongs to the top ten. V was clipped by 8 bases and J by 3 bases, with 11 bases between them. This CDR3 is 13 amino acids long. The V gene's germline CDR1 is SGHTA and CDR2 FQGNSA. The data derive from a study of shared clonotypes between healthy human individuals. The sequence was collected from a middle-aged woman in good health. Some clones in this sample may be carry-over from other donors' samples. This chain connects TRBV7-2 to TRBJ2-4; no reliable D call. The sequencing sample was made of PBMCs. CDR3: CASRSTDKNIQYF. CDR3 DNA sequence: TGTGCCAGCCGATCCACGGACAAAAACATTCAGTACTTC.